This is a list of T cell receptor beta chains from one sample in a study of T cell repertoires in cytomegalovirus infection. No antigen has been identified for these receptors. TCRdb used MiXCR to reprocess the reads, holding one entry per CDR3 protein. The sample shows just under 500,000 distinct CDR3 sequences, about 33% of them seen only once. The material sequenced was cultured PBMCs, taken from culture after CMV antigen stimulation. These receptors all come from a human donor in good health (CMV status not recorded). Some clones in this sample may be carry-over from other donors' samples. The CDR3 runs from the conserved cysteine through the conserved F or W. D genes are given only for firm matches. Clone size is shown for a subset of rows, as once, few, many or a class of expanded clone.

d_gene: -
v_gene: TRBV12-3/TRBV12-4
abundance: once
j_gene: TRBJ1-1
CDR3nt: TGTGCCAGCAGTTTAAGAGGTGGAGCTGAAGCTTTCTTT
CDR3aa: CASSLRGGAEAFF

d_gene: -
v_gene: TRBV18
abundance: -
j_gene: TRBJ1-2
CDR3nt: TGTGCCAGCTCACGGTTAGATCTGGGAGGGTATGGCTACACCTTC
CDR3aa: CASSRLDLGGYGYTF

d_gene: -
v_gene: TRBV4-3
abundance: -
j_gene: TRBJ2-1
CDR3nt: TGCGCCAGCAGCCAAGACGAAGGGTATGAGCAGTTCTTC
CDR3aa: CASSQDEGYEQFF

d_gene: TRBD2
v_gene: TRBV20-1
abundance: -
j_gene: TRBJ2-5
CDR3nt: TGCAGTGCTGGACCGGGGGGTGAGACCCAGTACTTC
CDR3aa: CSAGPGGETQYF

d_gene: TRBD2
v_gene: TRBV14
abundance: -
j_gene: TRBJ2-1
CDR3nt: TGTGCCAGCAGGATAAGCGGGATCTCCTACAATGAGCAGTTCTTC
CDR3aa: CASRISGISYNEQFF

d_gene: -
v_gene: TRBV5-4
abundance: -
j_gene: TRBJ2-1
CDR3nt: TGTGCCAGCAGCCCAGACACGGGACTGGCCCATGAGCAGTTCTTC
CDR3aa: CASSPDTGLAHEQFF

d_gene: TRBD1
v_gene: TRBV4-1
abundance: -
j_gene: TRBJ2-3
CDR3nt: TGCGCCAGCAGCCCCAGACAGGGGGGCCCAGATACGCAGTATTTT
CDR3aa: CASSPRQGGPDTQYF

d_gene: TRBD2
v_gene: TRBV7-2
abundance: many
j_gene: TRBJ2-7
CDR3nt: TGTGCCAGCAGCTTAGGTCTAGCGGGATTCTCCTACGAGCAGTACTTC
CDR3aa: CASSLGLAGFSYEQYF

d_gene: -
v_gene: TRBV7-2
abundance: many
j_gene: TRBJ1-1
CDR3nt: TGTGCCAGCAGCTTAGATCCGGGATTCACTGAAGCTTTCTTT
CDR3aa: CASSLDPGFTEAFF

d_gene: -
v_gene: TRBV12-3/TRBV12-4
abundance: few
j_gene: TRBJ1-1
CDR3nt: TGTGCCAGCAGTCCCACCGGGGGAGAAGCTTTCTTT
CDR3aa: CASSPTGGEAFF

d_gene: -
v_gene: TRBV6-5
abundance: -
j_gene: TRBJ2-1
CDR3nt: TGTGCCAGCAGTTACGCCCAGGGGGGATGGAATGAGCAGTTCTTC
CDR3aa: CASSYAQGGWNEQFF

d_gene: TRBD1
v_gene: TRBV7-9
abundance: -
j_gene: TRBJ1-3
CDR3nt: TGTGCCAGCAGCTTAGCGCAAGGGGACAGCTCTGGAAACACCATATATTTT
CDR3aa: CASSLAQGDSSGNTIYF

d_gene: -
v_gene: TRBV30
abundance: once
j_gene: TRBJ1-5
CDR3nt: TGTGCCTGGAGTGTACGGCAGAGAAATCAGCCCCAGCATTTT
CDR3aa: CAWSVRQRNQPQHF

d_gene: -
v_gene: TRBV12-3/TRBV12-4
abundance: many
j_gene: TRBJ2-1
CDR3nt: TGTGCCAGCAGTTTAAGTAGCGGTGAGCAGTTCTTC
CDR3aa: CASSLSSGEQFF

d_gene: TRBD1
v_gene: TRBV20-1
abundance: few
j_gene: TRBJ1-2
CDR3nt: TGCAGTGCTACACCGGGACAGGGACGGTATGGCTACACCTTC
CDR3aa: CSATPGQGRYGYTF

d_gene: -
v_gene: TRBV6-5
abundance: few
j_gene: TRBJ1-4
CDR3nt: TGTGCCAGCAGTGAAGAGGGACGCATGAGGGAAAAACTGTTTTTT
CDR3aa: CASSEEGRMREKLFF

d_gene: -
v_gene: TRBV6-2/TRBV6-3
abundance: few
j_gene: TRBJ2-7
CDR3nt: TGTGCCAGCAGTTACGCGACGGAGTACGAGCAGTACTTC
CDR3aa: CASSYATEYEQYF

d_gene: -
v_gene: TRBV10-3
abundance: -
j_gene: TRBJ2-6
CDR3nt: TGTGCCATCACTCCCTCTGGGGCCAACGTCCTGACTTTC
CDR3aa: CAITPSGANVLTF

d_gene: TRBD2
v_gene: TRBV10-3
abundance: -
j_gene: TRBJ2-1
CDR3nt: TGTGCCATCAGTGGCTCCGGACTAGCGGGAGGACCACACCAACACGCGGAGCAGTTCTTC
CDR3aa: CAISGSGLAGGPHQHAEQFF

d_gene: -
v_gene: TRBV12-3/TRBV12-4
abundance: few
j_gene: TRBJ2-3
CDR3nt: TGTGCCAGCCGCGGGGGCGTGAGCACAGATACGCAGTATTTT
CDR3aa: CASRGGVSTDTQYF

d_gene: TRBD1
v_gene: TRBV6-5
abundance: -
j_gene: TRBJ2-7
CDR3nt: TGTGCCAGCAGCCTCGGGACAGGGAGGCACGAGCAGTACTTC
CDR3aa: CASSLGTGRHEQYF

d_gene: TRBD1
v_gene: TRBV24-1
abundance: -
j_gene: TRBJ1-2
CDR3nt: TGTGCCACCAGTGATTTGCTACAGACAGGGGACTATGGCTACACCTTC
CDR3aa: CATSDLLQTGDYGYTF

d_gene: -
v_gene: TRBV5-4
abundance: -
j_gene: TRBJ2-2
CDR3nt: TGTGCCAGCAGTTCGCTGGGTAGGGGCGTTAACACCGGGGAGCTGTTTTTT
CDR3aa: CASSSLGRGVNTGELFF

d_gene: TRBD1
v_gene: TRBV19
abundance: few
j_gene: TRBJ1-4
CDR3nt: TGTGCCAGTAGTATTTCGCCGGGACAGGGGGATGAAAAACTGTTTTTT
CDR3aa: CASSISPGQGDEKLFF

d_gene: -
v_gene: TRBV30
abundance: -
j_gene: TRBJ1-4
CDR3nt: TGTGCCTGGAGTCCCTTACTCCCGACGACAACTAATGAAAAACTGTTTTTT
CDR3aa: CAWSPLLPTTTNEKLFF

d_gene: -
v_gene: TRBV4-1
abundance: -
j_gene: TRBJ2-1
CDR3nt: TGCGCCAGCAGCCCGGGACTACAGGGATACAATGAGCAGTTCTTC
CDR3aa: CASSPGLQGYNEQFF

d_gene: -
v_gene: TRBV7-2
abundance: few
j_gene: TRBJ2-1
CDR3nt: TGTGCCAGCAGCCCCCTGGAAGGGGGGCAGTTCTTC
CDR3aa: CASSPLEGGQFF